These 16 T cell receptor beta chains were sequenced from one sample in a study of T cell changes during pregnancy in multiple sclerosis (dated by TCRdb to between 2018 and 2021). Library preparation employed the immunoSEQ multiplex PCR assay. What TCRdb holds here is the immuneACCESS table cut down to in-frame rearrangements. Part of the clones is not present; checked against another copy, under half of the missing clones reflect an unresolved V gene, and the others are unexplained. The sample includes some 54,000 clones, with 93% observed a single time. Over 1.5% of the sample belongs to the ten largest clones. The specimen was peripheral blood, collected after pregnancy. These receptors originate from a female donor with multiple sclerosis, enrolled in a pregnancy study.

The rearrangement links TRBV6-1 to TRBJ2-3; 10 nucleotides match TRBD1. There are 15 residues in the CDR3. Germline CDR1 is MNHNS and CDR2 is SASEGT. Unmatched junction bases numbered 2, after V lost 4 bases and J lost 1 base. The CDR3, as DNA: TGTGCCAGCAGTGGCGGACAGGGGGGCACAGATACGCAGTATTTT. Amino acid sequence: CASSGGQGGTDTQYF.

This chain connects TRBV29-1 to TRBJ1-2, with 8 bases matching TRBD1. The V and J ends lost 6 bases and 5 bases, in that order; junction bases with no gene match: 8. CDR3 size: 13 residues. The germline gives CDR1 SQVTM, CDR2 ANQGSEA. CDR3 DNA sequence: TGCAGCGTCCAAAGACAGGGGAGATATGGCTACACCTTC. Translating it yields CSVQRQGRYGYTF. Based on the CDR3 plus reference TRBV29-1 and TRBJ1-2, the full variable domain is SAVISQKPSRDICQRGTSLTIQCQVDSQVTMMFWYRQQPGQSLTLIATANQGSEATYESGFVIDKFPISRPNLTFSTLTVSNMSPEDSSIYLCSVQRQGRYGYTFGSGTRLTVV.

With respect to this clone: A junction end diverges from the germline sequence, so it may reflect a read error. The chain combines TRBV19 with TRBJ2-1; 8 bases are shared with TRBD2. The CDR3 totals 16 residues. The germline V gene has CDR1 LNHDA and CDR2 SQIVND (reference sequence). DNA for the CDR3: TGTGCCAGTAGTCCCACTAGGACTAGCTCCTCCAATGAGCAGTTCTTC. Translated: CASSPTRTSSSNEQFF.

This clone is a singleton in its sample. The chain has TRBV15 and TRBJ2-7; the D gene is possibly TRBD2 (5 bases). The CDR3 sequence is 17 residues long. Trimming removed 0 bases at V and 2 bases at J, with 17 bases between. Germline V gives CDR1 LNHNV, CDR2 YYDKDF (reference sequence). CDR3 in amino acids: CATSRDLEVVGPYEQYF. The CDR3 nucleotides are TGTGCCACCAGCAGAGATTTGGAGGTGGTTGGCCCCTACGAGCAGTACTTC.

The CDR3 loop reads CASSDHRYGYTF. Written as DNA, the CDR3 is TGTGCCAGCAGCGACCACAGATATGGCTACACCTTC. The chain uses TRBV6-1 and TRBJ1-2; D gene unclear. Trimming stripped 6 bases from V and 5 bases from J, with 10 bases between. Germline CDR1 reads MNHNS; CDR2 reads SASEGT. The CDR3 sequence is 12 residues long.

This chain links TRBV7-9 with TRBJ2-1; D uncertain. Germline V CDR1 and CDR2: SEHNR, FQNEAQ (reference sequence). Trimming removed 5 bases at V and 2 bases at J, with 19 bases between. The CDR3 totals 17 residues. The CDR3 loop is CASSPTATRGAYNEQFF. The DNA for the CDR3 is TGTGCCAGCAGCCCCACCGCCACGAGAGGCGCCTACAATGAGCAGTTCTTC.

Here the CDR3 DNA reads TGTGCCAGCAGCTTAGCAGGGGGGGCCAACGTCCTGACTTTC. Amino acids: CASSLAGGANVLTF. The rearrangement uses TRBV7-3 and TRBJ2-6, with D maybe TRBD1 (5 bases). V was trimmed by 2 bases and J by 4 bases, leaving 6 bases between them. The length of the CDR3 is 14 residues. Per the germline V gene, CDR1 is SGHTA and CDR2 is FQGTGA.

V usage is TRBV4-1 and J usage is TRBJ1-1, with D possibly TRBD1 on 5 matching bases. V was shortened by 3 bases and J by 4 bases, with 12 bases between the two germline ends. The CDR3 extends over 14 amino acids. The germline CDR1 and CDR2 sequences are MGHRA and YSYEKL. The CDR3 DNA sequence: TGCGCCAGCAGCCATCAGGGCAGACTCACTGAAGCTTTCTTT. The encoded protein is CASSHQGRLTEAFF.

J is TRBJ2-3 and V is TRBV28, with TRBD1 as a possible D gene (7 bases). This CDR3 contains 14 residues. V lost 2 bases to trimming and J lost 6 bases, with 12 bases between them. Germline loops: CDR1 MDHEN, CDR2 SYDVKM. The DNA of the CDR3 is TGTGCCAGCAGTTTACAGGGGGGCCCCGATACGCAGTATTTT. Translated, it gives CASSLQGGPDTQYF. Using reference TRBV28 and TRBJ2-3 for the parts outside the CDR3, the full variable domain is DVKVTQSSRYLVKRTGEKVFLECVQDMDHENMFWYRQDPGLGLRLIYFSYDVKMKEKGDIPEGYSVSREKKERFSLILESASTNQTSMYLCASSLQGGPDTQYFGPGTRLTVL.

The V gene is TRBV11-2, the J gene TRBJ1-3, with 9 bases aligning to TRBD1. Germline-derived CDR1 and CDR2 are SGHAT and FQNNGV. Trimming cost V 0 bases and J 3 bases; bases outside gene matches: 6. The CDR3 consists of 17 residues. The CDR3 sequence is CASSLESGQGRGNTIYF. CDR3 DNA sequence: TGTGCCAGCAGCTTAGAATCGGGACAGGGTCGTGGAAACACCATATATTTT.

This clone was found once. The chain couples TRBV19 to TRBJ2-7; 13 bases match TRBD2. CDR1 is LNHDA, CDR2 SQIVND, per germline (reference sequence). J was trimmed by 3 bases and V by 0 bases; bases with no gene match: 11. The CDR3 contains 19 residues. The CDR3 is CASSIDGGLAGAGLYEQYF. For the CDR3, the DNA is TGTGCCAGTAGTATAGATGGAGGACTAGCGGGAGCGGGCCTCTACGAGCAGTACTTC.

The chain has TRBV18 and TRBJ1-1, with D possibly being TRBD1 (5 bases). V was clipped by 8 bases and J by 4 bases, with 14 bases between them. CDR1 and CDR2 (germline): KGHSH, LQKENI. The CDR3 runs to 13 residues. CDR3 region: CASHGMGGTEAFF. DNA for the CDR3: TGTGCCAGCCACGGGATGGGGGGCACTGAAGCTTTCTTT.

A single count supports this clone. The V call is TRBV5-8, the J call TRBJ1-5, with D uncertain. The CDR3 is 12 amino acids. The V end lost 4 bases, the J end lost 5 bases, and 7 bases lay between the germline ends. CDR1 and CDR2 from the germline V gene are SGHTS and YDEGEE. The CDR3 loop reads CASSIPYQPQHF. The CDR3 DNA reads TGTGCCAGCAGCATCCCTTATCAGCCCCAGCATTTT.

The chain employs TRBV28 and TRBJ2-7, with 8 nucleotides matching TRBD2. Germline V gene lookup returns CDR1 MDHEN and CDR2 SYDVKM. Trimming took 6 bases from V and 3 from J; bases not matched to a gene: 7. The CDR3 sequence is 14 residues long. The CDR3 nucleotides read TGTGCCAGCAGAATCCTAGCGGGCCACTACGAGCAGTACTTC. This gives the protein CASRILAGHYEQYF.

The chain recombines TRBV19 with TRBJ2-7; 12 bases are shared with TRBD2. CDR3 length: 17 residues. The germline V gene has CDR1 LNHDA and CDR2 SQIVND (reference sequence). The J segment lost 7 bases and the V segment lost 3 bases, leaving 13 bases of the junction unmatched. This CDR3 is CASSISGLAGGSQEQYF. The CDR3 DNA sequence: TGTGCCAGTAGTATTTCAGGCCTAGCGGGAGGGTCGCAGGAGCAGTACTTC.

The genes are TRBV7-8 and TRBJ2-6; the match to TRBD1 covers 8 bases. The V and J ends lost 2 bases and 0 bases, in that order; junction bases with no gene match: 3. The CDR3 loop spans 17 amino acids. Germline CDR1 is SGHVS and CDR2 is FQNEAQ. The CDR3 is CASSLRTGRSGANVLTF. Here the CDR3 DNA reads TGTGCCAGCAGCTTACGGACAGGGCGCTCTGGGGCCAACGTCCTGACTTTC.